Shown below are 17 T cell receptor beta chains from a single sample sequenced in a study of blood T cell repertoires in COVID-19. Assay used: immunoSEQ multiplex PCR; TCRdb lists only in-frame clones, some missing. The sample yields under 250,000 clones, over 75% seen once. The sequenced material came from peripheral blood. These receptor sequences come from a woman aged 80 or older with acute or convalescent COVID-19.

The chain joins TRBV6-1 to TRBJ1-3; D ambiguous. This CDR3 contains 15 residues. Germline CDR1 reads MNHNS; CDR2 reads SASEGT. The V and J ends lost 1 base and 3 bases respectively, with 10 bases between them. CDR3 sequence reads: CASSEVEAVGNTIYF. The CDR3 DNA sequence: TGTGCCAGCAGTGAAGTGGAGGCCGTTGGAAACACCATATATTTT.

The chain links TRBV11-2 to TRBJ1-2, with unresolved D. The CDR3 runs to 17 residues. Per the germline V gene, CDR1 is SGHAT and CDR2 is FQNNGV. Between the trimmed V and J ends, which lost 6 bases and 7 bases, there was a span of 27 bases. The CDR3 spells CASSLADRMAKEGGYTF. The CDR3 DNA is TGTGCCAGCAGTCTAGCGGACCGGATGGCGAAAGAGGGTGGCTACACCTTC. Filled out from reference TRBV11-2 and TRBJ1-2, the complete variable domain reads EAGVAQSPRYKIIEKRQSVAFWCNPISGHATLYWYQQILGQGPKLLIQFQNNGVVDDSQLPKDRFSAERLKGVDSTLKIQPAKLEDSAVYLCASSLADRMAKEGGYTFGSGTRLTVV.

The J gene is TRBJ1-1, the V gene TRBV6-6; no clear D gene. Looked up from germline, CDR1 is MNHNY and CDR2 is SVGAGI (reference sequence). Trimming left V 0 bases short and J 8 bases short, with 7 bases between. The CDR3 consists of 12 residues. Here the CDR3 reads CASSYSSSEAFF. The CDR3 coding sequence is TGTGCCAGCAGTTACTCGAGCTCGGAAGCTTTCTTT.

V and J are TRBV20-1 and TRBJ2-5; 12 bases line up with TRBD1. J gave up 2 bases and V 3 bases, and 7 bases lay outside the gene matches. The CDR3 consists of 16 residues. Germline CDR1 and CDR2: DFQATT and SNEGSKA (reference sequence). As DNA, the CDR3 is TGCAGTGCTAGTATATGGGGACAGGGGGCGCAAGAGACCCAGTACTTC. Translating gives CSASIWGQGAQETQYF.

The chain combines TRBV7-8 with TRBJ1-5, with 12 bases identical to TRBD1. With 0 bases clipped from V and 0 bases from J, the junction kept 3 bases outside the gene matches. CDR1 and CDR2 from the germline V gene are SGHVS and FQNEAQ. The CDR3 sequence is 18 residues long. The CDR3 is CASSLAGTGGTSNQPQHF. DNA for the CDR3: TGTGCCAGCAGCTTAGCCGGGACAGGGGGCACTAGCAATCAGCCCCAGCATTTT.

This chain uses TRBV6-6 with TRBJ2-7, with a tentative D call TRBD2 (6 bases). Germline values: CDR1 MNHNY, CDR2 SVGAGI (reference sequence). Deletions cut 5 bases from V and 3 bases from J, with 14 bases between. The CDR3 length is 14 residues. Here the CDR3 DNA reads TGTGCCAGCAGTCAGTCAGGGACTGGCTACGAGCAGTACTTC. Translation gives CASSQSGTGYEQYF.

This chain connects TRBV19 to TRBJ1-4, with D possibly TRBD1 on 5 matching bases. Germline CDR1 reads LNHDA; CDR2 reads SQIVND (reference sequence). Trimming cost V 5 bases and J 8 bases, with 12 bases left between them. This CDR3 contains 13 residues. In DNA form, the CDR3 reads TGTGCCAGTAGTTTCCTAGGGGTCGAAAAACTGTTTTTT. This encodes CASSFLGVEKLFF.

The J gene is TRBJ2-7, the V gene TRBV27, with TRBD2 matching 11 bases. The germline V gene encodes CDR1 MNHEY and CDR2 SMNVEV (reference sequence). Unmatched junction bases numbered 4, after V lost 0 bases and J lost 3 bases. CDR3 length equals 16 residues. CDR3 protein: CASSLSLAGGSYEQYF. As DNA, the CDR3 is TGTGCCAGCAGTTTATCGCTAGCGGGAGGTAGCTACGAGCAGTACTTC.

The chain couples TRBV5-1 to TRBJ1-2; the D gene is possibly TRBD1 (6 bases). The length of the CDR3 is 13 residues. With 3 bases removed from V and 2 bases from J, the gap between germline ends came to 8 bases. Germline-derived CDR1 and CDR2 are SGHRS and YFSETQ. The CDR3 loop reads CASSYDRNYGYTF. CDR3 bases: TGCGCCAGCAGCTATGACAGGAACTATGGCTACACCTTC.

This clone turned up a few times. The chain is built from TRBV3-1 (or the pseudogene TRBV3-2) and TRBJ1-1, with no clear D. Germline assignment: CDR1 LGHDT and CDR2 YNNKEL (reference sequence). V was cut by 4 bases and J by 5 bases, with 11 bases left in between. The CDR3 loop spans 13 amino acids. The CDR3 nucleotides are TGTGCCAGCAGCCTAAGAGGTGGGACTGAAGCTTTCTTT. As protein: CASSLRGGTEAFF.

In this sample, this clone turned up once. The J gene is TRBJ2-3, the V gene TRBV5-1; a weak D match, TRBD2 (6 bases). V lost 1 base to trimming and J lost 3 bases, with 15 bases between them. The CDR3 extends over 16 amino acids. Germline lookup yields CDR1 SGHRS and CDR2 YFSETQ. CDR3 residues: CASSLRRVRVTDTQYF. CDR3 DNA: TGCGCCAGCAGCTTGAGGAGGGTCAGGGTAACAGATACGCAGTATTTT. Based on the CDR3 plus reference TRBV5-1 and TRBJ2-3, the full variable domain is KAGVTQTPRYLIKTRGQQVTLSCSPISGHRSVSWYQQTPGQGLQFLFEYFSETQRNKGNFPGRFSGRQFSNSRSEMNVSTLELGDSALYLCASSLRRVRVTDTQYFGPGTRLTVL.

The chain is built from TRBV5-4 and TRBJ1-1, with D perhaps TRBD1 (6 bases). CDR1 SGHNT and CDR2 YYREEE come from the germline V gene (reference sequence). This CDR3 has 14 residues. The V end lost 9 bases, the J end lost 1 base, and 16 bases lay between the germline ends. The CDR3 DNA sequence: TGTGCCACCCACCCCAGGGGACCGAACACTGAAGCTTTCTTT. It translates to CATHPRGPNTEAFF.

The V call is TRBV7-9, the J call TRBJ1-5; 10 nucleotides match TRBD1. V shed 3 bases and J 6 bases; nucleotides not matched to a gene: 2. The CDR3 runs 14 residues. CDR1 SEHNR and CDR2 FQNEAQ come from the germline V gene (reference sequence). The DNA of the CDR3 is TGTGCCAGCAGCTTGACAGGGGGCGGTCAGCCCCAGCATTTT. This sequence encodes CASSLTGGGQPQHF.

The chain employs TRBV12-3 or TRBV12-4 and TRBJ2-1; D not resolved. This CDR3 region has 13 residues. Trimming left V 8 bases short and J 8 bases short, with 16 bases between. The CDR3 reads CASATPLFDEQFF. The CDR3 DNA reads TGTGCCAGCGCTACCCCCCTATTCGATGAGCAGTTCTTC.

This clone has a handful of counts. V is TRBV7-2 and J is TRBJ2-1; D not resolved. CDR3 length: 15 amino acids. CDR1 is SGHTA and CDR2 is FQGNSA in the germline V gene. The V end was cut by 2 bases, the J end by 2 bases, with 10 bases between. In nucleotides, the CDR3 is TGTGCCAGCAGCTTATCTGTGAGCGCCTACAATGAGCAGTTCTTC. This codes for CASSLSVSAYNEQFF.

This clone was detected a few times. V gene TRBV7-2 combines with J gene TRBJ2-3, with a possible D match to TRBD2 (6 bases). Trimming removed 5 bases at V and 4 bases at J, with 13 bases between. In germline, CDR1 is SGHTA, CDR2 FQGNSA. This CDR3 region has 14 residues. The CDR3 DNA sequence: TGTGCCAGCAGCAAGGACTATAGTGCAGATACGCAGTATTTT. The encoded protein is CASSKDYSADTQYF.

V usage is TRBV27 and J usage is TRBJ2-7; 9 bases map to TRBD1. After removal of 3 bases from V and 4 bases from J, the junction contained 4 bases not matched to a gene. The CDR3 sequence is 14 residues long. Germline CDR1 is MNHEY and CDR2 is SMNVEV (reference sequence). The CDR3 protein is CASSFRTGVYEQYF. The CDR3 DNA follows: TGTGCCAGCAGTTTTCGGACAGGGGTATACGAGCAGTACTTC.